What follows describes a single TCR beta chain. CDR1 is MNHEY, CDR2 SVGAGI, per germline. The CDR3 is made up of 17 amino acids. RNA was extracted from bulk tissue without any cell sorting. This non-tumor lung sample came from over 3 cm beyond the tumor edge. The library came from three nested PCR rounds adapted from ARM-PCR protocols. MiXCR, applied by TCRdb to the multiplex PCR reads, yields one record per CDR3 protein. This repertoire shows roughly 120,000 distinct CDR3 sequences, about 64% found once; its top ten account for around 20%. The sample originates from a study of tumor and adjacent non-tumor tissue in lung cancer. Across the whole study: Each sample yielded 3.9 million or so productive TCRbeta reads on average.

This chain joins TRBV6-5 and TRBJ2-7; tentatively, D is TRBD1 or TRBD2 (5 bases each). The specimen sequenced was distant non-tumor lung tissue. The origin of this receptor is a man aged 55-75 years with non-small cell lung cancer. CDR3 nucleotide sequence: TGTACCACCAGTGGGACGGTTGCCCGAAGTAATTCCTACGAGCAGTACTTC. Its protein is CTTSGTVARSNSYEQYF.